One sample yielded the 8 T cell receptor beta chains listed below, sequenced in a study of cytomegalovirus exposure and HLA in healthy donors. Libraries were prepared by immunoSEQ multiplex PCR; TCRdb keeps only in-frame clonotypes and omits some of them. This sample has about 38,000 clones, with approximately 95% found just once. Specimen: PBMCs. The receptor set was obtained from a man aged 18 to 30 in good health and CMV-seronegative.

Note on this clone: One end of the junction fails to match germline, which may point to a read error. This chain joins TRBV19 and TRBJ1-1, with TRBD1 matching over 7 bases. The CDR3 extends over 14 amino acids. The germline V gene has CDR1 LNHDA and CDR2 SQIVND (reference sequence). The CDR3 bases are TGTGCCAGTAGTATCCGGGACAGCCTTCCTCAATGGAGGTTT. Protein: CASSIRDSLPQWRF.

V gene TRBV7-2 combines with J gene TRBJ2-3; the D gene is possibly TRBD2 (6 bases). In germline, CDR1 is SGHTA, CDR2 FQGNSA. V gave up 0 bases and J gave up 0 bases, with 13 bases separating them. The CDR3 extends over 17 amino acids. The CDR3 here is CASSLARRGGSTDTQYF. The CDR3 DNA is TGTGCCAGCAGCTTAGCCCGACGTGGGGGGAGCACAGATACGCAGTATTTT.

The chain combines TRBV7-8 with TRBJ2-1; 7 nucleotides match TRBD2. This CDR3 is 14 amino acids long. The V gene's germline CDR1 is SGHVS and CDR2 FQNEAQ. V lost 5 bases to trimming and J lost 5 bases; unmatched junction nucleotides: 6. CDR3 protein: CASSPGTTNNEQFF. The CDR3 DNA reads TGTGCCAGCAGCCCAGGGACTACTAACAATGAGCAGTTCTTC.

The chain recombines TRBV7-9 with TRBJ2-4; 12 bases map to TRBD2. The V and J ends lost 5 bases and 0 bases, in that order; junction bases with no gene match: 8. This CDR3 has 18 amino acids. Germline CDR1 reads SEHNR; CDR2 reads FQNEAQ (reference sequence). CDR3 in amino acids: CASSQTLGLAGAKNIQYF. The CDR3 DNA is TGTGCCAGCAGCCAAACGCTGGGACTAGCGGGAGCCAAAAACATTCAGTACTTC.

V usage is TRBV10-3 and J usage is TRBJ2-2; D possibly corresponds to TRBD1 (6 bases). CDR1 is ENHRY, CDR2 SYGVKD, per germline. V was pared by 2 bases and J by 5 bases, with 12 bases between. The CDR3 spans 15 residues. The CDR3 DNA reads TGTGCCATCAGTGAGATACCGAGGGGGACCGGGGAGCTGTTTTTT. Amino acid sequence: CAISEIPRGTGELFF.

This chain joins TRBV6-5 and TRBJ1-1; tentatively, D is TRBD1 (5 bases). Trimming shortened V by 6 bases and J by 5 bases, and 19 bases separated the two germline ends. This CDR3 has 15 residues. The germline V gene has CDR1 MNHEY and CDR2 SVGAGI. Here the CDR3 DNA reads TGTGCCAGCAGCCCTAAGGGGCAGACGCGAACTGAAGCTTTCTTT. The encoded protein is CASSPKGQTRTEAFF.

This clone was detected only once. The chain recombines TRBV7-3 with TRBJ2-3; TRBD2 is a possible D gene (7 bases). CDR1 and CDR2 (germline): SGHTA, FQGTGA. This CDR3 region has 19 residues. The V and J ends lost 1 base and 1 base respectively, with 21 bases between them. The CDR3 nucleotides read TGTGCCAGCAGCTTAAGTGACCGGGGGGCCCCTTTCGGCACAGATACGCAGTATTTT. Encoded protein: CASSLSDRGAPFGTDTQYF.

The chain uses TRBV10-3 and TRBJ2-2; 8 bases agree with TRBD1. CDR1 and CDR2 from the germline V gene are ENHRY and SYGVKD. There are 15 residues in the CDR3. With 6 bases clipped from V and 3 bases from J, the junction kept 6 bases outside the gene matches. In DNA, the CDR3 is TGTGCCATCAGACTCGACAGGGGAGACACCGGGGAGCTGTTTTTT. Translated: CAIRLDRGDTGELFF.